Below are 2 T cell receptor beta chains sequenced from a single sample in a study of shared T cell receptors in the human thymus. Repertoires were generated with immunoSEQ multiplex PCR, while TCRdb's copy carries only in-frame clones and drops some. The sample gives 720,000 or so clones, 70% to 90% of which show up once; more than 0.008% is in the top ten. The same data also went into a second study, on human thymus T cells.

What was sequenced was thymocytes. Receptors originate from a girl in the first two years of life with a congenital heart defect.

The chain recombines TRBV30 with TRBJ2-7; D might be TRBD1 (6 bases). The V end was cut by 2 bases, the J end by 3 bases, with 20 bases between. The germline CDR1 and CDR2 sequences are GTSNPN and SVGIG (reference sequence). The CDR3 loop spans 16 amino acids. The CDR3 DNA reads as TGTGCCTGGAGTAGGGACATTCGGCAGCGCGACTACGAGCAGTACTTC. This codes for CAWSRDIRQRDYEQYF.

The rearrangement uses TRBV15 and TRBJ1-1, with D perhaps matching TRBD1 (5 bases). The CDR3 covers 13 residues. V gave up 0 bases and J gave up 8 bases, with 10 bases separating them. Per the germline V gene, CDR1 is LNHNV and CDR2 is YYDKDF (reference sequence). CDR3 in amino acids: CATSRDGRVEAFF. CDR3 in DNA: TGTGCCACCAGCAGAGATGGCAGGGTGGAAGCTTTCTTT.